The clone carrying this T cell receptor beta chain showed up just a few times. The antigen is undetermined. The data are from a study of response to subunit inactivated influenza vaccine. The CDR3 is made up of 15 amino acids. Trimming removed 1 base at V and 7 bases at J, with 14 bases between. From the RT-PCR reads, TCRdb called clonotypes with MiXCR, one entry per CDR3 protein. Here the sample spans about 500,000 distinct CDR3 sequences, more than 15% being singletons. General study points: T cells newly recruited by each seasonal influenza vaccination are few, the authors suggested.

The chain is built from TRBV12-3 or TRBV12-4 and TRBJ1-5; D perhaps matches TRBD1 (6 bases). The sample here was CD4+ T cells sorted from PBMCs, taken roughly 24 months after vaccination. The TCR was taken from a man in his fifties or sixties who received an inactivated influenza vaccine. The CDR3 sequence is CASSLGGGGRQPQHF. DNA of the CDR3: TGTGCCAGCAGTTTAGGTGGTGGGGGGCGACAGCCCCAGCATTTT.